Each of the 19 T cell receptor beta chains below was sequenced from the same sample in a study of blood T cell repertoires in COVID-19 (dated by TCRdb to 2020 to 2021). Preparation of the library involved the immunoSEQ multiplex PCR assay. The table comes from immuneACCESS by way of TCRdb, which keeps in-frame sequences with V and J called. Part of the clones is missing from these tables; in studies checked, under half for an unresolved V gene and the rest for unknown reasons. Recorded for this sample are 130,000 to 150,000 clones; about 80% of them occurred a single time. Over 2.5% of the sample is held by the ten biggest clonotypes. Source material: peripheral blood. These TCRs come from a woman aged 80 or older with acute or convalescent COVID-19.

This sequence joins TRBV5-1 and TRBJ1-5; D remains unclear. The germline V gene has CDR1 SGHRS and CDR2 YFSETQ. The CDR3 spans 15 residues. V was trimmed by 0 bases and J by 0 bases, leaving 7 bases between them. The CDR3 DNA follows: TGCGCCAGCAGCTTGGATACTCATAGCAATCAGCCCCAGCATTTT. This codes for CASSLDTHSNQPQHF.

The DNA for the CDR3 is TGTGCCAGCACAGGGACTGGGGCCAACGTCCTGACTTTC. It translates to CASTGTGANVLTF. The chain combines TRBV2 with TRBJ2-6, with D possibly TRBD1 on 5 matching bases. Between the trimmed V and J ends, which lost 7 bases and 2 bases, there was a span of 6 bases. The CDR3 extends over 13 amino acids. Germline assignment: CDR1 SNHLY and CDR2 FYNNEI.

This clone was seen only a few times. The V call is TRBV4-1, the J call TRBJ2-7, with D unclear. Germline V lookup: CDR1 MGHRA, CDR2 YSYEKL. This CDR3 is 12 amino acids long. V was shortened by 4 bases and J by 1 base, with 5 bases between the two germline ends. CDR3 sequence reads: CASSLNSYEQYF. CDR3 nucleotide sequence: TGCGCCAGCAGCCTAAATTCCTACGAGCAGTACTTC.

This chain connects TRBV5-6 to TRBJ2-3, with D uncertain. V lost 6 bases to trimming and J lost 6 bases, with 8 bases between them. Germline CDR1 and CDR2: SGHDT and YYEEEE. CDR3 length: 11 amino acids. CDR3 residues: CASTREDTQYF. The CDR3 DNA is TGTGCCAGCACCCGCGAGGATACGCAGTATTTT.

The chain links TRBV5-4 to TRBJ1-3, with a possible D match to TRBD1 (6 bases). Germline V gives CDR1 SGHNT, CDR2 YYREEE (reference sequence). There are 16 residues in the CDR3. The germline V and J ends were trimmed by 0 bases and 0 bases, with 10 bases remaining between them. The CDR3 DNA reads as TGTGCCAGCAGCTTGGGACAGGACGCCTCTGGAAACACCATATATTTT. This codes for CASSLGQDASGNTIYF.

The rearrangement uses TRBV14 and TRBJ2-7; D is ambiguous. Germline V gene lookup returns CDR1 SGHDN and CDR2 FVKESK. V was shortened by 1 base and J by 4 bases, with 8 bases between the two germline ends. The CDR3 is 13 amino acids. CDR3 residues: CASSQVSPYEQYF. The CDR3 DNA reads TGTGCCAGCAGCCAAGTTTCCCCGTACGAGCAGTACTTC.

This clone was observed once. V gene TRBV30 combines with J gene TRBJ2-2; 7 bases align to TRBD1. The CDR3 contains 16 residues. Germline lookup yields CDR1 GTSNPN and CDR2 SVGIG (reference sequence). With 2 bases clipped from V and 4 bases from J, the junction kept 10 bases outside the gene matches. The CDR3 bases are TGTGCCTGGAGTCCTATCCGGGACAGAGCCACCGGGGAGCTGTTTTTT. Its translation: CAWSPIRDRATGELFF.

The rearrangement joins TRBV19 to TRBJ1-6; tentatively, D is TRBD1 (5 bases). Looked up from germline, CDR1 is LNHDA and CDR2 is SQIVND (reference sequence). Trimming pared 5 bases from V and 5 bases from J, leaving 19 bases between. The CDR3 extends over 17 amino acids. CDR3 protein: CASSLDTDGANNSPLHF. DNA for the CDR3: TGTGCCAGTAGTCTGGACACTGACGGCGCAAATAATTCACCCCTCCACTTT.

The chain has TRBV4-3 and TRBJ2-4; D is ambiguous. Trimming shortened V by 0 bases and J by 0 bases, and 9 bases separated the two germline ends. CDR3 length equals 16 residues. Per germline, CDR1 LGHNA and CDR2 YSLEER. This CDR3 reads CASSQDLSLAKNIQYF. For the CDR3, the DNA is TGCGCCAGCAGCCAAGACCTATCCTTAGCCAAAAACATTCAGTACTTC.

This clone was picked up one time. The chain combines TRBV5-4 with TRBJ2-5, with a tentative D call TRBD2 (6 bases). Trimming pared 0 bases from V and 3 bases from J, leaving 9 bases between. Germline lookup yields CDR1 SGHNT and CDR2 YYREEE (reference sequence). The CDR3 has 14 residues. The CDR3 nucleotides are TGTGCCAGCAGCTTGGGGGTAGCGGAAGAGACCCAGTACTTC. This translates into CASSLGVAEETQYF.

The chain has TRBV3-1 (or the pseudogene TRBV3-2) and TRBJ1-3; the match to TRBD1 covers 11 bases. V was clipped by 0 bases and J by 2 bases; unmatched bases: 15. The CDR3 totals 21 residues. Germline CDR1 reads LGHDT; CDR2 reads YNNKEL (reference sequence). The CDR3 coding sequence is TGTGCCAGCAGCCAAGATCTTGGGACAGGGGGAGTAGTAGCAGCTGGAAACACCATATATTTT. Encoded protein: CASSQDLGTGGVVAAGNTIYF.

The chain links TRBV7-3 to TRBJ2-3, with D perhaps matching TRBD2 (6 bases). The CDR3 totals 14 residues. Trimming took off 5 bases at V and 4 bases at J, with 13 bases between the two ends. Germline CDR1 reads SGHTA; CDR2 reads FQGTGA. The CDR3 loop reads CASSVTSGADTQYF. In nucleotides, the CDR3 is TGTGCCAGCAGCGTGACTAGTGGGGCAGATACGCAGTATTTT.

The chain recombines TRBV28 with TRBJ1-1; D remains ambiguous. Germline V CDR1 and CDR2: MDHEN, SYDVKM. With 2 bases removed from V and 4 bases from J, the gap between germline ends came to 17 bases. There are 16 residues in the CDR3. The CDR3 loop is CASSLIQFLPGTEAFF. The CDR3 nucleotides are TGTGCCAGCAGTTTAATCCAGTTCCTGCCGGGCACTGAAGCTTTCTTT.

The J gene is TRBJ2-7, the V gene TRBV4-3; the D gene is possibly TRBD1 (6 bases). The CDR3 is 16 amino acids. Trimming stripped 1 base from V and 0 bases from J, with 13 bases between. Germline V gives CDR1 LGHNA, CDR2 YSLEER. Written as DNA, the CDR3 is TGCGCCAGCAGCCAAGGGTCTATGGGGGCCTCCTACGAGCAGTACTTC. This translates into CASSQGSMGASYEQYF.

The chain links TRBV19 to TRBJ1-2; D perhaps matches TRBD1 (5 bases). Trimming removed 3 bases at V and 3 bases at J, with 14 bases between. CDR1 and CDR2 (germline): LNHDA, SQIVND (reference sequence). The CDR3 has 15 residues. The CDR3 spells CASSMSGRVHYGYTF. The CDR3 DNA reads TGTGCCAGTAGTATGTCTGGCAGGGTACACTATGGCTACACCTTC.

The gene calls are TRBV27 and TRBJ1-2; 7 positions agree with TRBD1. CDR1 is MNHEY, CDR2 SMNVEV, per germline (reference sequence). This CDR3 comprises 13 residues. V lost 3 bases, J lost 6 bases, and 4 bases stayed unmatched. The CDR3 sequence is CASSFPGGNGYTF. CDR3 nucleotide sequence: TGTGCCAGCAGTTTCCCAGGGGGGAATGGCTACACCTTC.

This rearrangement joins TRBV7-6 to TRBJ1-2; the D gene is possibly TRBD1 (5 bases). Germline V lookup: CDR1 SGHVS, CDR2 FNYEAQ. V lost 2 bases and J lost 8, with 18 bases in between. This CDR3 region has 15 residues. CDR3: CASSLRGDTLQGYTF. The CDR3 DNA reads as TGTGCCAGCAGCTTAAGGGGCGATACCCTTCAAGGCTACACCTTC.

The CDR3 DNA is TGTGCCAGCAGCATCGACAGGGTGGGGCAGTTCTTC. This codes for CASSIDRVGQFF. The V call is TRBV7-2, the J call TRBJ2-1; 7 bases are shared with TRBD1. The V gene's germline CDR1 is SGHTA and CDR2 FQGNSA. The ends lost 5 bases at V and 12 bases at J; junction bases unmatched: 7. The CDR3 runs to 12 residues.

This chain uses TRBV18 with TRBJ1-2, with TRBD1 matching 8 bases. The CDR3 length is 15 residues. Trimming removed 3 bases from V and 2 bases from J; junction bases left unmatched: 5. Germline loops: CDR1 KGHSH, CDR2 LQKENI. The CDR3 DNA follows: TGTGCCAGCTCACCCGGGACAGGCTACAACTATGGCTACACCTTC. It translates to CASSPGTGYNYGYTF.